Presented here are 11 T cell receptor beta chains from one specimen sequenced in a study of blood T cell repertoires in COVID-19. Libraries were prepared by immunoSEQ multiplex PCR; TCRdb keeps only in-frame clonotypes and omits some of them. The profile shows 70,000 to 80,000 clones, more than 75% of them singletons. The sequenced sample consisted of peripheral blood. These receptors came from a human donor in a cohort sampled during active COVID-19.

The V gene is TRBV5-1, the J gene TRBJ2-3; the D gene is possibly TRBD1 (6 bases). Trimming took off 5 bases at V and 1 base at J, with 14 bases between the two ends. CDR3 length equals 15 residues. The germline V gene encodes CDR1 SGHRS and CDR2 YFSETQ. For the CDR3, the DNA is TGCGCCAGCAGTCCCGGACAGTTGGGCACAGATACGCAGTATTTT. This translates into CASSPGQLGTDTQYF. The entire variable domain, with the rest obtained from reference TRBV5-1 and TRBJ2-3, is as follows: KAGVTQTPRYLIKTRGQQVTLSCSPISGHRSVSWYQQTPGQGLQFLFEYFSETQRNKGNFPGRFSGRQFSNSRSEMNVSTLELGDSALYLCASSPGQLGTDTQYFGPGTRLTVL.

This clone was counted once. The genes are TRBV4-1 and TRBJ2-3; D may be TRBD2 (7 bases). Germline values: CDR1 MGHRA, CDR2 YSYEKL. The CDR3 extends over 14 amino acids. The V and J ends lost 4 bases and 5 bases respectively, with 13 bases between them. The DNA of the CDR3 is TGCGCCAGCAGCCGCGACGGGGGGCTAGATACGCAGTATTTT. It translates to CASSRDGGLDTQYF.

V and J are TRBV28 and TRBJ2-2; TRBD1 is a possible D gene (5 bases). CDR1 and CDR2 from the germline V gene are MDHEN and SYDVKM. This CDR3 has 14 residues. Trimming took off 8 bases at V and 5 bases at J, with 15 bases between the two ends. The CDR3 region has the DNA TGTGCCAGCTACTCCTTTGGGGCAACCGGGGAGCTGTTTTTT. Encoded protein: CASYSFGATGELFF.

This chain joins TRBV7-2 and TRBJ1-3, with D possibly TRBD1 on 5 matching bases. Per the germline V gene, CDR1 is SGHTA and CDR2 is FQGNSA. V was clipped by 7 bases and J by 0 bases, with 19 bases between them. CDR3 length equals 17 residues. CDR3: CASTLGKGLSSGNTIYF. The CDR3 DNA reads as TGTGCCAGCACCCTTGGGAAGGGGTTGAGCTCTGGAAACACCATATATTTT.

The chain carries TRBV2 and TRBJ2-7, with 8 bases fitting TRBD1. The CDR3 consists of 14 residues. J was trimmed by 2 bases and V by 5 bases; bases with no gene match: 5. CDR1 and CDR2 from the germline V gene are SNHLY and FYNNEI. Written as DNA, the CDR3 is TGTGCCAGCAGTCTCGGACAGGGTCCCTACGAGCAGTACTTC. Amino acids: CASSLGQGPYEQYF.

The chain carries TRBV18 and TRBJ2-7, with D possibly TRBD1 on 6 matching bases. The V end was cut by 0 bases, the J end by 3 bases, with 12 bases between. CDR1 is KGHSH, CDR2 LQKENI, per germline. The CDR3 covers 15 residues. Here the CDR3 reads CASSPPPGADYEQYV. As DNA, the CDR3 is TGTGCCAGCTCACCACCGCCAGGGGCGGACTACGAGCAGTACGTC.

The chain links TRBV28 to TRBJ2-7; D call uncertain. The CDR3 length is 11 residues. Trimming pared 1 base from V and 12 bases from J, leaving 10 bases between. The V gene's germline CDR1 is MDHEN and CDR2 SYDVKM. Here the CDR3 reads CASSLSVFRYF. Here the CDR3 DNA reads TGTGCCAGCAGTTTATCGGTTTTTCGGTACTTC. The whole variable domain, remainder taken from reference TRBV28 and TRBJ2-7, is DVKVTQSSRYLVKRTGEKVFLECVQDMDHENMFWYRQDPGLGLRLIYFSYDVKMKEKGDIPEGYSVSREKKERFSLILESASTNQTSMYLCASSLSVFRYFGPGTRLTVT.

The chain's CDR3 is CASSVGIRGGHGIDTQYF. The DNA for the CDR3 is TGTGCCAGCAGCGTAGGAATCCGGGGGGGCCATGGTATAGATACGCAGTATTTT. This sequence joins TRBV9 and TRBJ2-3; 8 bases align to TRBD2. The CDR3 runs to 18 residues. Germline CDR1 SGDLS, CDR2 YYNGEE. Trimming cost V 0 bases and J 5 bases; bases outside gene matches: 14.

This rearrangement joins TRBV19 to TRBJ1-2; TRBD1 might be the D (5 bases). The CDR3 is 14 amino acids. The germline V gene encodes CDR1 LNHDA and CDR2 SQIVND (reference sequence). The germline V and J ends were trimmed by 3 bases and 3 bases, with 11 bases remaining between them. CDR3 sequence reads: CASSMTETDYGYTF. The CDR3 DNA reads TGTGCCAGTAGTATGACAGAAACGGACTATGGCTACACCTTC.

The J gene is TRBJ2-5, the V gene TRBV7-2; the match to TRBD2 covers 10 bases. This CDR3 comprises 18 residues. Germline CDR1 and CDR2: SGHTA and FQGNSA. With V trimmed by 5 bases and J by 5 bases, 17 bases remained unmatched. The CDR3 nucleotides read TGTGCCAGCAGCCCAGGAGGGATAGCGGGAGGCATCAGGGAGACCCAGTACTTC. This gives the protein CASSPGGIAGGIRETQYF. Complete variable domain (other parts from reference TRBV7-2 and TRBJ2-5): GAGVSQSPSNKVTEKGKDVELRCDPISGHTALYWYRQSLGQGLEFLIYFQGNSAPDKSGLPSDRFSAERTGGSVSTLTIQRTQQEDSAVYLCASSPGGIAGGIRETQYFGPGTRLLVL.

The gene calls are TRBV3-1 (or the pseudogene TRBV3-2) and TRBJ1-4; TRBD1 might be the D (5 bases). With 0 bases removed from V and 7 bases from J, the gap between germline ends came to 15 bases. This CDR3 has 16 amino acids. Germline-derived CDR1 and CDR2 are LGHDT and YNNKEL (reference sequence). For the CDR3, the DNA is TGTGCCAGCAGCCAAGATCTTGAGGGGCGGGGTGAAAAACTGTTTTTT. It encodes CASSQDLEGRGEKLFF.